Below are 6 T cell receptor beta chains sequenced from a single sample in a study of T-cell reconstitution after alpha-beta-depleted transplantation in children. The authors prepared the TCRbeta library with unique molecular identifiers. TCRdb independently ran MiXCR on the PCR reads; one entry per CDR3 protein. In the table there are around 800,000 distinct CDR3 sequences, roughly 16% of which are singletons. Here the sequenced sample was PBMCs, mostly from graft donor cells, taken 360 days after TCRalphabeta/CD19-depleted stem cell transplant. These receptors were collected from a male patient between 10 and 17 years old who had a stem cell transplant for acute lymphoblastic leukemia, so the T cells may come from the graft donor.

This chain connects TRBV5-5 to TRBJ2-6; D is undetermined. The germline V gene encodes CDR1 SGHKS and CDR2 YYEKEE (reference sequence). The CDR3 is made up of 17 amino acids. V was cut by 4 bases and J by 0 bases, with 14 bases left in between. DNA for the CDR3: TGTGCCAGCAGCGCCACCCGATTACGCTCTGGGGCCAACGTCCTGACTTTC. It is translated as CASSATRLRSGANVLTF. Variable domain in full (rest from reference TRBV5-5 and TRBJ2-6): DAGVTQSPTHLIKTRGQQVTLRCSPISGHKSVSWYQQVLGQGPQFIFQYYEKEERGRGNFPDRFSARQFPNYSSELNVNALLLGDSALYLCASSATRLRSGANVLTFGAGSRLTVL.

This clonotype came up a few times. The V call is TRBV5-1, the J call TRBJ2-5; 7 nucleotides line up with TRBD1. Trimming removed 4 bases from V and 4 bases from J; junction bases left unmatched: 10. Germline CDR1 and CDR2: SGHRS and YFSETQ. This CDR3 is 15 amino acids long. The CDR3 loop is CASSTGTVGGETQYF. The CDR3 DNA follows: TGCGCCAGCAGCACAGGGACAGTAGGAGGAGAGACCCAGTACTTC.

This clonotype was seen a handful of times. The rearrangement joins TRBV20-1 to TRBJ2-7, with D tentatively TRBD1 (6 bases). The CDR3 extends over 13 amino acids. Germline CDR1 reads DFQATT; CDR2 reads SNEGSKA (reference sequence). Trimming took off 6 bases at V and 2 bases at J, with 14 bases between the two ends. CDR3 loop: CSASTGPAYEQYF. The CDR3 DNA reads as TGCAGTGCGTCTACAGGGCCAGCCTACGAGCAGTACTTC.

This clonotype was recorded many times. This sequence joins TRBV13 and TRBJ2-7, with TRBD2 identical over 10 bases. Per germline, CDR1 PRHDT and CDR2 FYEKMQ (reference sequence). V was pared by 2 bases and J by 3 bases, with 4 bases of the junction left unmatched. The CDR3 is made up of 15 amino acids. DNA for the CDR3: TGTGCCAGCAGCTTATCTTGGACTAGCGGCTACGAGCAGTACTTC. Protein sequence: CASSLSWTSGYEQYF.

In its sample, this clonotype was seen many times. V usage is TRBV5-5 and J usage is TRBJ1-2; D is perhaps TRBD1 (6 bases). Between the trimmed V and J ends, which lost 6 bases and 3 bases, there was a span of 18 bases. Looked up from germline, CDR1 is SGHKS and CDR2 is YYEKEE (reference sequence). There are 15 residues in the CDR3. The CDR3 protein is CASILRGRGDYGYTF. CDR3 sequence (DNA): TGTGCCAGCATCCTTCGCGGCAGGGGTGACTATGGCTACACCTTC. Full variable domain (rest looked up from reference TRBV5-5 and TRBJ1-2): DAGVTQSPTHLIKTRGQQVTLRCSPISGHKSVSWYQQVLGQGPQFIFQYYEKEERGRGNFPDRFSARQFPNYSSELNVNALLLGDSALYLCASILRGRGDYGYTFGSGTRLTVV.

The chain links TRBV5-1 to TRBJ2-5, with D perhaps TRBD1 or TRBD2 (5 bases each). V shed 2 bases and J shed 1 base, with 9 bases lying between them. CDR3 length: 14 residues. From germline, CDR1 is SGHRS and CDR2 YFSETQ. The CDR3 DNA sequence: TGCGCCAGCAGCTTTCGGGGCGGCCAAGAGACCCAGTACTTC. Residues: CASSFRGGQETQYF.